Presented here are 32 T cell receptor beta chains from one specimen sequenced in a study of spatial heterogeneity in lung cancer. Time point meaning: sample taken at primary tumor resection. TCRdb itself ran the 5' RACE reads through MiXCR, one entry per CDR3 protein. The sample contains tens of thousands of distinct CDR3 sequences, roughly 5.4% of which appear only once. Specimen: PBMCs, collected at surgery. Every receptor here comes from a female donor with early-stage non-small cell lung cancer.

The V and J genes are TRBV6-2 or TRBV6-3 and TRBJ2-7; 7 nucleotides match TRBD1. V dropped 8 bases and J dropped 2; count of bases not matched to a gene: 9. This CDR3 is built from 14 residues. Germline V gene lookup returns CDR1 MNHEY and CDR2 SVGEGT. The chain's CDR3 is CASRIKDRAYEQYF. The CDR3 coding sequence is TGTGCCAGCCGAATCAAAGACAGGGCCTACGAGCAGTACTTC.

Only a few counts were recorded for this clonotype. This chain uses TRBV7-9 with TRBJ2-1; the D gene is possibly TRBD2 (6 bases). CDR3 size: 14 residues. V shed 7 bases and J shed 1 base, with 11 bases lying between them. CDR1 and CDR2 from the germline V gene are SEHNR and FQNEAQ (reference sequence). CDR3 nucleotide sequence: TGTGCCAGCACTTCTAGCGAGTCCTACAATGAGCAGTTCTTC. Translated, it gives CASTSSESYNEQFF. Supplemented by reference TRBV7-9 and TRBJ2-1, the full variable domain reads DTGVSQNPRHKITKRGQNVTFRCDPISEHNRLYWYRQTLGQGPEFLTYFQNEAQLEKSRLLSDRFSAERPKGSFSTLEIQRTEQGDSAMYLCASTSSESYNEQFFGPGTRLTVL.

This clonotype was counted at least ten times. The chain uses TRBV19 and TRBJ2-7; TRBD1 agrees at 7 bases. V trimming: 6 bases; J trimming: 2 bases; junction bases outside the gene matches: 7. This CDR3 spans 14 amino acids. The germline gives CDR1 LNHDA, CDR2 SQIVND (reference sequence). The CDR3 DNA follows: TGTGCCAGTAGCCCCGGGACAGTGGCCTACGAGCAGTACTTC. It translates to CASSPGTVAYEQYF.

Only a few counts were recorded for this clonotype. The V gene is TRBV9, the J gene TRBJ1-4; 7 nucleotides agree with TRBD1. Germline V gene data show CDR1 as SGDLS and CDR2 as YYNGEE. J was trimmed by 5 bases and V by 2 bases; bases with no gene match: 6. This CDR3 has 15 amino acids. The CDR3 nucleotides read TGTGCCAGCAGCGTGTCACAGGGGCGGAATGAAAAACTGTTTTTT. This translates into CASSVSQGRNEKLFF.

V is TRBV5-6 and J is TRBJ2-7, with D perhaps TRBD2 (5 bases). In germline, CDR1 is SGHDT, CDR2 YYEEEE. V was cut by 4 bases and J by 6 bases, with 11 bases left in between. The CDR3 is made up of 12 amino acids. The CDR3 DNA follows: TGTGCCAGCAGCCGACGGGGTCTCGAGCAGTACTTC. Translating gives CASSRRGLEQYF.

This clonotype occurred many times. The rearrangement joins TRBV7-8 to TRBJ2-7; TRBD1 or TRBD2 may be the D gene (7 bases each). V dropped 5 bases and J dropped 4 bases, with 21 bases sitting between them. Germline values: CDR1 SGHVS, CDR2 FQNEAQ. The CDR3 runs 16 residues. Here the CDR3 reads CASSEGAGASLYEQYF. CDR3 DNA sequence: TGTGCCAGCAGCGAGGGGGCGGGGGCTAGTCTATACGAGCAGTACTTC.

At least ten counts were recorded for this clonotype. The rearrangement links TRBV28 to TRBJ2-7; TRBD1 matches at 8 bases. The length of the CDR3 is 15 residues. V was pared by 5 bases and J by 6 bases, with 12 bases of the junction left unmatched. Looked up from germline, CDR1 is MDHEN and CDR2 is SYDVKM. The CDR3 region is CASSPTDRVGGEQYF. The DNA for the CDR3 is TGTGCCAGCAGTCCAACGGACAGGGTCGGCGGCGAGCAGTACTTC.

The chain recombines TRBV10-1 with TRBJ1-2; the D is unclear. With 4 bases removed from V and 6 bases from J, the gap between germline ends came to 12 bases. Germline V gives CDR1 WNHNN, CDR2 SYGVQD (reference sequence). CDR3 size: 13 residues. This CDR3 is CASSGSREDGYTF. The DNA for the CDR3 is TGCGCCAGCAGTGGAAGCCGGGAGGATGGCTACACCTTC.

This clonotype was found many times. V usage is TRBV7-2 and J usage is TRBJ2-3; the D call may be TRBD1 or TRBD2 (5 bases each). The CDR3 covers 15 residues. V was cut by 2 bases and J by 1 base, with 10 bases left in between. The germline V gene encodes CDR1 SGHTA and CDR2 FQGNSA. CDR3 DNA sequence: TGTGCCAGCAGCTTACGGGGCTATGGCACAGATACGCAGTATTTT. Its translation is CASSLRGYGTDTQYF.

This clonotype was seen ten or more times. CDR3 nucleotide sequence: TGTGCCAGCAGCTCTCACCGGGACAGGGGGCTCTCGGAAGAAAAACTGTTTTTT. Protein sequence: CASSSHRDRGLSEEKLFF. The J gene is TRBJ1-4, the V gene TRBV5-4, with 12 bases matching TRBD1. CDR1 and CDR2 (germline): SGHNT, YYREEE (reference sequence). CDR3 length equals 18 residues. V gave up 3 bases and J gave up 8 bases; unmatched junction bases: 14.

In this sample, this clonotype is large (0.1 to 1%). Sequence at one end of the junction differs from germline and may be a read error. The J gene is TRBJ2-7, the V gene TRBV14; perhaps TRBD1 as D (6 bases). This CDR3 comprises 13 residues. Germline V CDR1 and CDR2: SGHDN, FVKESK. The CDR3 reads CASSPDRSGTPFF. CDR3 DNA sequence: TGTGCCAGCAGCCCTGATCGTTCTGGGACACCCTTCTTC.

This clonotype has at least ten counts. The chain links TRBV29-1 to TRBJ2-2; 12 positions match TRBD1. Germline V lookup: CDR1 SQVTM, CDR2 ANQGSEA. The CDR3 covers 13 residues. With V trimmed by 7 bases and J by 6 bases, 3 bases remained unmatched. This chain's CDR3 is CSAGTGGPGELFF. The DNA of the CDR3 is TGCAGCGCCGGGACAGGGGGCCCCGGGGAGCTGTTTTTT.

This clonotype was found a few times. This chain connects TRBV7-2 to TRBJ2-3; 9 bases are a match to TRBD1. The V gene's germline CDR1 is SGHTA and CDR2 FQGNSA. This CDR3 has 15 amino acids. The V and J ends lost 5 bases and 5 bases, in that order; junction bases with no gene match: 8. The CDR3 DNA sequence: TGTGCCAGCAGCCGGGGACAGGGTCCGGGAGATACGCAGTATTTT. It is translated as CASSRGQGPGDTQYF.

The table lists this clonotype with a few counts. V and J are TRBV2 and TRBJ1-2; D not resolved. Between the trimmed V and J ends, which lost 1 base and 8 bases, there was a span of 8 bases. The CDR3 contains 12 residues. Germline V lookup: CDR1 SNHLY, CDR2 FYNNEI. CDR3 amino acids: CASSEGSNGYTF. The CDR3 nucleotides are TGTGCCAGCAGTGAAGGAAGTAACGGCTACACCTTC.

This clonotype was seen ten or more times. The chain carries TRBV27 and TRBJ1-2; D perhaps matches TRBD1 (5 bases). The V end lost 8 bases, the J end lost 6 bases, and 19 bases lay between the germline ends. The germline CDR1 and CDR2 sequences are MNHEY and SMNVEV (reference sequence). The CDR3 length is 14 residues. CDR3 nucleotide sequence: TGTGCCAGCCGAGATCCGGGACCCTCGGATGGCTACACCTTC. Its translation: CASRDPGPSDGYTF.

At least ten counts were recorded for this clonotype. The gene calls are TRBV11-2 and TRBJ2-2, with D hard to call. CDR3 length equals 14 residues. Germline CDR1 and CDR2: SGHAT and FQNNGV. Trimming took 4 bases from V and 4 from J, leaving 10 bases between them. CDR3 nucleotide sequence: TGTGCCAGCAGCTCTAGTGCAACCACCGGGGAGCTGTTTTTT. Translating gives CASSSSATTGELFF.

The table lists this clonotype with a few counts. The chain carries TRBV3-1 and TRBJ2-3; TRBD1 or TRBD2 may be the D gene (6 bases each). The CDR3 loop spans 17 amino acids. Trimming stripped 0 bases from V and 3 bases from J, with 16 bases between. Germline V gene sequence: CDR1 LGHDT, CDR2 YNNKEL (reference sequence). The CDR3 nucleotides read TGTGCCAGCAGCCAAGATCTCTTAGGGGGGTCAACAGATACGCAGTATTTT. Its translation is CASSQDLLGGSTDTQYF.

In its sample, this clonotype was seen many times. The rearrangement links TRBV28 to TRBJ1-1; 7 bases are shared with TRBD1. The CDR3 has 12 amino acids. Germline values: CDR1 MDHEN, CDR2 SYDVKM. The ends lost 10 bases at V and 5 bases at J; junction bases unmatched: 7. The CDR3 here is CATRQGETEAFF. Written as DNA, the CDR3 is TGTGCCACAAGACAGGGAGAGACTGAAGCTTTCTTT.

There are many counts of this clonotype. This chain links TRBV10-3 with TRBJ1-2; D not certain. Trimming took off 5 bases at V and 0 bases at J, with 13 bases between the two ends. The germline V gene encodes CDR1 ENHRY and CDR2 SYGVKD. The CDR3 runs 15 residues. CDR3 sequence (DNA): TGTGCCATCAGTAAAACACTGGACTCTAACTATGGCTACACCTTC. This gives the protein CAISKTLDSNYGYTF.

This clonotype was counted many times. The gene calls are TRBV29-1 and TRBJ1-2, with D perhaps matching TRBD1 (6 bases). The V gene's germline CDR1 is SQVTM and CDR2 ANQGSEA. The CDR3 contains 11 residues. Trimming left V 7 bases short and J 6 bases short, with 12 bases between. The CDR3 DNA follows: TGCAGCGCAAACAGGGCTGATGGCTACACCTTC. Encoded protein: CSANRADGYTF.

This clonotype came up many times. The chain uses TRBV29-1 and TRBJ2-2, with TRBD1 matching over 10 bases. This CDR3 has 13 amino acids. V was pared by 6 bases and J by 4 bases, with 2 bases of the junction left unmatched. CDR1 and CDR2 (germline): SQVTM, ANQGSEA. CDR3 region: CSVGTGVTGELFF. The CDR3 nucleotides read TGCAGCGTGGGGACAGGGGTCACCGGGGAGCTGTTTTTT.

This clonotype was detected many times. V usage is TRBV10-1 and J usage is TRBJ2-3, with D maybe TRBD1 (7 bases). The germline V gene encodes CDR1 WNHNN and CDR2 SYGVQD (reference sequence). Between the trimmed V and J ends, which lost 10 bases and 4 bases, there was a span of 18 bases. There are 14 residues in the CDR3. The CDR3 sequence: CATTEGAWADTQYF. The CDR3 bases are TGCGCCACCACGGAGGGGGCGTGGGCAGATACGCAGTATTTT.

There are many counts of this clonotype. V usage is TRBV6-5 and J usage is TRBJ1-1; D is unclear. CDR1 is MNHEY and CDR2 is SVGAGI in the germline V gene. CDR3 length: 13 amino acids. V gave up 3 bases and J gave up 7 bases, with 12 bases separating them. The CDR3 is CASSYSTGGEAFF. The DNA of the CDR3 is TGTGCCAGCAGTTATTCGACTGGCGGTGAAGCTTTCTTT.

The V call is TRBV12-3 or TRBV12-4, the J call TRBJ2-1, with 11 bases lining up with TRBD2. This CDR3 is 16 amino acids long. Trimming removed 7 bases from V and 1 base from J; junction bases left unmatched: 6. In DNA, the CDR3 is TGTGCCAGCAACGGACTAGCGGGTGCTTCCTACAATGAGCAGTTCTTC. This encodes CASNGLAGASYNEQFF.

The rearrangement links TRBV5-1 to TRBJ2-1; a possible D gene is TRBD2 (7 bases). Germline values: CDR1 SGHRS, CDR2 YFSETQ. V was pared by 6 bases and J by 1 base, with 17 bases between. The CDR3 runs 16 residues. Here the CDR3 DNA reads TGCGCCAGCACCCCAGGAGGGGGGGCTTCCTACAATGAGCAGTTCTTC. It translates to CASTPGGGASYNEQFF.

This clonotype has just a few counts. The rearrangement uses TRBV3-1 and TRBJ2-1, with a tentative D call TRBD1 (5 bases). The CDR3 has 14 residues. V gave up 4 bases and J gave up 7 bases, with 14 bases separating them. Germline values: CDR1 LGHDT, CDR2 YNNKEL (reference sequence). The CDR3 sequence: CASSRQAGANEQFF. The DNA for the CDR3 is TGTGCCAGCAGCCGTCAGGCTGGGGCTAATGAGCAGTTCTTC.

J is TRBJ2-6 and V is TRBV7-3, with D unresolved. Germline assignment: CDR1 SGHTA and CDR2 FQGTGA. With 2 bases removed from V and 0 bases from J, the gap between germline ends came to 8 bases. CDR3 size: 16 residues. The CDR3 sequence: CASSLEPFSGANVLTF. In nucleotides, the CDR3 is TGTGCCAGCAGCTTAGAACCCTTCTCTGGGGCCAACGTCCTGACTTTC.

This clonotype was counted at least ten times. The rearrangement joins TRBV5-4 to TRBJ2-7; no reliable D call. V was clipped by 7 bases and J by 6 bases, with 23 bases between them. Germline values: CDR1 SGHNT, CDR2 YYREEE (reference sequence). The CDR3 spans 15 residues. CDR3 sequence reads: CASSTTLVGLAEQYF. The CDR3 nucleotides are TGTGCCAGCTCGACCACTTTGGTCGGCTTAGCCGAGCAGTACTTC.

The table lists this clonotype with many counts. The chain recombines TRBV2 with TRBJ1-2, with D perhaps TRBD1 (5 bases). V dropped 5 bases and J dropped 3 bases, with 10 bases sitting between them. CDR3 length: 13 residues. The germline CDR1 and CDR2 sequences are SNHLY and FYNNEI. CDR3: CASSRQGDYGYTF. In DNA form, the CDR3 reads TGTGCCAGCAGTCGCCAGGGCGACTATGGCTACACCTTC.

This clonotype was seen repeatedly, ten times or more. This rearrangement joins TRBV5-1 to TRBJ2-5, with 11 bases identical to TRBD2. CDR1 SGHRS and CDR2 YFSETQ come from the germline V gene. The trim removed 3 bases at V and 6 bases at J, leaving 7 bases unmatched. The CDR3 has 15 residues. CDR3 sequence (DNA): TGCGCCAGCAGCTCCAGTCTAGCGGGGGGACAGACCCAGTACTTC. Its translation: CASSSSLAGGQTQYF.

This clonotype was detected many times. This chain joins TRBV2 and TRBJ2-3; the match to TRBD2 covers 8 bases. Germline V lookup: CDR1 SNHLY, CDR2 FYNNEI. This CDR3 spans 16 amino acids. With V trimmed by 0 bases and J by 4 bases, 6 bases remained unmatched. CDR3 loop: CASSEAEAGEADTQYF. The CDR3 nucleotides are TGTGCCAGCAGTGAAGCGGAAGCGGGGGAGGCAGATACGCAGTATTTT.

This clonotype appeared many times. The rearrangement joins TRBV20-1 to TRBJ2-3; D is perhaps TRBD2 (5 bases). Germline V lookup: CDR1 DFQATT, CDR2 SNEGSKA (reference sequence). This CDR3 spans 15 amino acids. V dropped 1 base and J dropped 2 bases, with 13 bases sitting between them. This CDR3 is CSARAWGVITDTQYF. The CDR3, as DNA: TGCAGTGCTAGAGCTTGGGGAGTAATCACAGATACGCAGTATTTT.